This entry is about one T cell receptor beta chain. Its antigen is undetermined. The CDR3 has 15 amino acids. The V segment lost 6 bases and the J segment 4 bases; nucleotides outside the gene matches: 4. Per the germline V gene, CDR1 is MNHNY and CDR2 is SVGAGI (reference sequence). The PCR had 60 Vbeta and 13 Jbeta primers. Profiling relied on immunoSEQ multiplex PCR, and the TCRdb table lists in-frame clones only, not all of them. Here the sample spans 150,000 to 200,000 clones, just under 80% being singletons. These donors counted as nominally healthy when sampled, but unrecorded immune exposures were likely. This entry belongs to a study of cytomegalovirus exposure and HLA in healthy donors. Study conclusions and caveats: The study listed around 150 cytomegalovirus-associated TCR beta chains.

This clonotype was sampled from a woman younger than 45 in good health and CMV-seropositive. V gene TRBV6-6 combines with J gene TRBJ2-2; 11 positions agree with TRBD2. Source material: PBMCs. Written as DNA, the CDR3 is TGTGCCAGCAGCCTTCTAGCGGGGGGCACCGGGGAGCTGTTTTTT. Protein product: CASSLLAGGTGELFF.